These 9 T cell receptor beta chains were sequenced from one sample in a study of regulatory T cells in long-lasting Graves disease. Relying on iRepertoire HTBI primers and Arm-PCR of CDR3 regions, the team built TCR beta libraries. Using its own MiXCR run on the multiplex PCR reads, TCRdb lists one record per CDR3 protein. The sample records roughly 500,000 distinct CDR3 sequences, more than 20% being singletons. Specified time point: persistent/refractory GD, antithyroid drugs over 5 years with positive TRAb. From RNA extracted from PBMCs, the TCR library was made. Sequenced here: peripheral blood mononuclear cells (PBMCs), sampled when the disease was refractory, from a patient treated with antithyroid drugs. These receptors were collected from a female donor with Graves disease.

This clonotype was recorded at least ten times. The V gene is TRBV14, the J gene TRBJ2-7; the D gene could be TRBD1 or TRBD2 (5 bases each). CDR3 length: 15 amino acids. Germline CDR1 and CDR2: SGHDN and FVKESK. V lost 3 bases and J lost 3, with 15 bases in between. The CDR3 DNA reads TGTGCCAGCAGCCACGGGGCAGCACTTTACTACGAGCAGTACTTC. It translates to CASSHGAALYYEQYF. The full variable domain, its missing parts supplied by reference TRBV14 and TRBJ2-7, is EAGVTQFPSHSVIEKGQTVTLRCDPISGHDNLYWYRRVMGKEIKFLLHFVKESKQDESGMPNNRFLAERTGGTYSTLKVQPAELEDSGVYFCASSHGAALYYEQYFGPGTRLTVT.

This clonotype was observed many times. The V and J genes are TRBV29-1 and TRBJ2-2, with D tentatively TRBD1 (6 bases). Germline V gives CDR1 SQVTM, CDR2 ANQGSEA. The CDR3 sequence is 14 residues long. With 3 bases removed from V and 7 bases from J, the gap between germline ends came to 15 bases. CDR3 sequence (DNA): TGCAGCGTTGAGTATTCTCAAGGGGGCGGGGAGCTGTTTTTT. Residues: CSVEYSQGGGELFF.

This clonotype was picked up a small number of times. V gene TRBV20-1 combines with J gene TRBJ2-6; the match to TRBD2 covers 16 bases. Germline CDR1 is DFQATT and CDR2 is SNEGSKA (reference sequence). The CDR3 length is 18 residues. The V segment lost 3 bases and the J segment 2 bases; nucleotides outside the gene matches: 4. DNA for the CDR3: TGCAGTGCTAGGGGACTAGCGGGAGGGCCTCCTGGGGCCAACGTCCTGACTTTC. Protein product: CSARGLAGGPPGANVLTF.

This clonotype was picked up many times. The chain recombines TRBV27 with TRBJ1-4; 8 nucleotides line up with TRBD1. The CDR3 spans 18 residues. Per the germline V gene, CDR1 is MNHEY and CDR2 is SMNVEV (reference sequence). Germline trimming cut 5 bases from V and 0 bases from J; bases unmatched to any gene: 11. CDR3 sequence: CASSPIGTGSSTNEKLFF. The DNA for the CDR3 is TGTGCCAGCAGTCCGATCGGGACAGGAAGCTCAACTAATGAAAAACTGTTTTTT.

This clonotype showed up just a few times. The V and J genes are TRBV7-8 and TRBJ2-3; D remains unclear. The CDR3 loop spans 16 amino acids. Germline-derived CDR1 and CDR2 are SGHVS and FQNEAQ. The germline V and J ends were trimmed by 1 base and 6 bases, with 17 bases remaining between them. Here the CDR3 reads CASSLGSIGPLDTQYF. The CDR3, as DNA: TGTGCCAGCAGCTTAGGAAGCATCGGGCCCCTCGATACGCAGTATTTT. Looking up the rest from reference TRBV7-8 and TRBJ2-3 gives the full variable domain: GAGVSQSPRYKVAKRGQDVALRCDPISGHVSLFWYQQALGQGPEFLTYFQNEAQLDKSGLPSDRFFAERPEGSVSTLKIQRTQQEDSAVYLCASSLGSIGPLDTQYFGPGTRLTVL.

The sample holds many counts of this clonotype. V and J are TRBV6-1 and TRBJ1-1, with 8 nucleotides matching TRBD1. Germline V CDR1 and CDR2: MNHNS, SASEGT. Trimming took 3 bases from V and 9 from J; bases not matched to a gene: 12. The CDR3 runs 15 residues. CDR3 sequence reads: CASSDRGRQAPKAFF. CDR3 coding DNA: TGTGCCAGCAGTGACAGGGGGCGACAGGCCCCGAAAGCTTTCTTT.

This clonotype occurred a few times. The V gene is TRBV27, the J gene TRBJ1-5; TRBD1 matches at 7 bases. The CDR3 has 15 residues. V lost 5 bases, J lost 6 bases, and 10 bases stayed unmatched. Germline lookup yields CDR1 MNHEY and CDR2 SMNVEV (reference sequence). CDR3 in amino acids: CASSLQGFGGQPQHF. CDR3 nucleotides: TGTGCCAGCAGTCTACAGGGGTTCGGGGGTCAGCCCCAGCATTTT.

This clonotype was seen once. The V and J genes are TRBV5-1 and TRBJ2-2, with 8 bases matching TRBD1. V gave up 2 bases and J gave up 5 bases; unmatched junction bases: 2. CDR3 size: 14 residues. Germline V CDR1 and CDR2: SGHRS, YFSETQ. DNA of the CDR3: TGCGCCAGCAGCTTTCAGGGGGCGACCGGGGAGCTGTTTTTT. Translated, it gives CASSFQGATGELFF.

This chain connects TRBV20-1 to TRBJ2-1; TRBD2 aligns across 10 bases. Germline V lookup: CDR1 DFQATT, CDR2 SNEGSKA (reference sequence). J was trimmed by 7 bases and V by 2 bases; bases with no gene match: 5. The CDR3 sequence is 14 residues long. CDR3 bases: TGCAGTGCTAGACCTAGCGGGAGTTGGAATGAGCAGTTCTTC. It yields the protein CSARPSGSWNEQFF.